This entry lists 27 T cell receptor beta chains sequenced from one sample in a study of technical replicates of blood from a few donors. Using immunoSEQ multiplex PCR, the repertoire was profiled, and TCRdb retains in-frame clones only, with some absent. Of 60,000 or so clones listed, more than 75% are singletons. Sequenced: PBMCs. These receptor sequences come from a human donor in good health. Some clones in this sample may be carry-over from other donors' samples.

V and J are TRBV1 and TRBJ2-3; the D segment call TRBD2 is taken from the table without a DNA check. TRBV1 is a pseudogene segment. This CDR3 contains 17 residues. The CDR3 DNA reads as TGCACCAGCAGCCAAGCAATCTGCGGGACTACGACAGATACGCAGTATTTT. It codes for CTSSQAICGTTTDTQYF.

The genes are TRBV5-1 and TRBJ2-3; D is perhaps TRBD1 (5 bases). V was cut by 4 bases and J by 6 bases, with 18 bases left in between. Per germline, CDR1 SGHRS and CDR2 YFSETQ. This CDR3 has 15 residues. In DNA, the CDR3 is TGCGCCAGCAGCCCCGGTTCCCCAGGGTTGGATACGCAGTATTTT. It codes for CASSPGSPGLDTQYF. Full variable domain (missing parts from reference TRBV5-1 and TRBJ2-3): KAGVTQTPRYLIKTRGQQVTLSCSPISGHRSVSWYQQTPGQGLQFLFEYFSETQRNKGNFPGRFSGRQFSNSRSEMNVSTLELGDSALYLCASSPGSPGLDTQYFGPGTRLTVL.

This clone is judged medium-sized. Other nucleotide sequences from this sample produce the same CDR3. The chain combines TRBV4-3 with TRBJ2-1; 11 bases line up with TRBD2. This CDR3 is built from 15 residues. Germline V gives CDR1 LGHNA, CDR2 YSLEER. Trimming took 3 bases from V and 2 from J; bases not matched to a gene: 0. The CDR3, as DNA: TGCGCCAGCAGCCAGACTAGCGGGGCCTACAATGAGCAGTTCTTC. It translates to CASSQTSGAYNEQFF.

The chain combines TRBV19 with TRBJ2-3; possible D gene TRBD2, 6 bases. The germline V gene has CDR1 LNHDA and CDR2 SQIVND (reference sequence). The CDR3 covers 13 residues. Trimming removed 10 bases at V and 0 bases at J, with 11 bases between. CDR3 amino acids: CAIGEDSTDTQYF. For the CDR3, the DNA is TGTGCCATCGGGGAGGATAGCACAGATACGCAGTATTTT.

The rearrangement links TRBV10-3 to TRBJ1-5; 12 bases agree with TRBD1. CDR3 length equals 17 residues. V lost 0 bases and J lost 8; bases outside the gene matches: 8. Germline values: CDR1 ENHRY, CDR2 SYGVKD. The CDR3 is CAISESKGTGGLKPQHF. The CDR3 region has the DNA TGTGCCATCAGTGAGTCGAAGGGGACAGGGGGCTTAAAGCCCCAGCATTTT.

The chain is built from TRBV27 and TRBJ2-7; the D gene is possibly TRBD2 (5 bases). The length of the CDR3 is 13 residues. The germline gives CDR1 MNHEY, CDR2 SMNVEV (reference sequence). Trimming took 8 bases from V and 4 from J, leaving 15 bases between them. The CDR3 protein is CASCSRGGYEQYF. In nucleotides, the CDR3 is TGTGCCAGCTGCTCCCGGGGTGGATACGAGCAGTACTTC.

The CDR3, as DNA: TGCGCCAGCAGCCACTGGGACGGGAGTAATTCACCCCTCCACTTT. Residues: CASSHWDGSNSPLHF. V gene TRBV5-1 combines with J gene TRBJ1-6; TRBD1 might be the D (5 bases). The CDR3 spans 15 residues. In germline, CDR1 is SGHRS, CDR2 YFSETQ. Trimming took off 4 bases at V and 6 bases at J, with 14 bases between the two ends. Full variable domain (rest looked up from reference TRBV5-1 and TRBJ1-6): KAGVTQTPRYLIKTRGQQVTLSCSPISGHRSVSWYQQTPGQGLQFLFEYFSETQRNKGNFPGRFSGRQFSNSRSEMNVSTLELGDSALYLCASSHWDGSNSPLHFGNGTRLTVT.

The rearrangement links TRBV19 to TRBJ1-5; D is undetermined. The length of the CDR3 is 13 residues. V was cut by 1 base and J by 11 bases, with 12 bases left in between. Germline CDR1 reads LNHDA; CDR2 reads SQIVND (reference sequence). CDR3 loop: CASSIGGKVSQHF. The CDR3 DNA follows: TGTGCCAGTAGTATAGGCGGGAAGGTATCCCAGCATTTT.

The V and J genes are TRBV30 and TRBJ1-6; 7 nucleotides agree with TRBD1. V shed 1 base, J shed 10 bases, and the junction held 4 bases outside the gene matches. Germline-derived CDR1 and CDR2 are GTSNPN and SVGIG (reference sequence). The CDR3 runs to 13 residues. The CDR3 sequence: CAWSAGGNSPLHF. DNA for the CDR3: TGTGCCTGGAGTGCAGGGGGAAACTCACCCCTCCACTTT.

This clone was detected only a few times. J is TRBJ2-7 and V is TRBV4-2, with 7 bases fitting TRBD2. CDR3 length equals 15 residues. Germline loops: CDR1 LGHNA, CDR2 YNFKEQ. Unmatched junction bases numbered 3, after V lost 0 bases and J lost 1 base. The CDR3 bases are TGTGCCAGCAGCCAAGAGGGGGGGGAGTCCTACGAGCAGTACTTC. Translated: CASSQEGGESYEQYF.

The rearrangement links TRBV11-1 to TRBJ2-7, with 9 bases fitting TRBD1. V lost 8 bases and J lost 3; bases outside the gene matches: 14. The CDR3 length is 16 residues. CDR1 SGHAT and CDR2 FQDESV come from the germline V gene (reference sequence). This chain's CDR3 is CASSVNPPGQGYEQYF. The CDR3, as DNA: TGTGCCAGCTCCGTAAACCCCCCGGGACAGGGCTACGAGCAGTACTTC.

This clone was seen only once. The rearrangement uses TRBV13 and TRBJ2-3, with 7 bases identical to TRBD2. Trimming removed 0 bases from V and 1 base from J; junction bases left unmatched: 7. Germline assignment: CDR1 PRHDT and CDR2 FYEKMQ (reference sequence). The CDR3 runs to 17 residues. CDR3 amino acids: CASSLGDGEGGTDTQYF. The CDR3 DNA sequence: TGTGCCAGCAGCTTAGGCGACGGGGAGGGCGGCACAGATACGCAGTATTTT.

V is TRBV5-1 and J is TRBJ2-5; TRBD2 is a possible D gene (6 bases). Germline V gene sequence: CDR1 SGHRS, CDR2 YFSETQ. The CDR3 spans 17 residues. Trimming took 4 bases from V and 3 from J, leaving 22 bases between them. In DNA form, the CDR3 reads TGCGCCAGCAGCAGAGGACTATCCGAGATAAGAAAAGAGACCCAGTACTTC. Translating gives CASSRGLSEIRKETQYF. Together with reference TRBV5-1 and TRBJ2-5, the CDR3 gives the full variable domain: KAGVTQTPRYLIKTRGQQVTLSCSPISGHRSVSWYQQTPGQGLQFLFEYFSETQRNKGNFPGRFSGRQFSNSRSEMNVSTLELGDSALYLCASSRGLSEIRKETQYFGPGTRLLVL.

The J gene is TRBJ1-5, the V gene TRBV7-2, with 8 bases fitting TRBD1. CDR1 is SGHTA, CDR2 FQGNSA, per germline. V lost 7 bases and J lost 4; bases outside the gene matches: 12. The CDR3 extends over 16 amino acids. The DNA for the CDR3 is TGTGCCAGCACCCCGGGGAACAGGGGGGCGAATCAGCCCCAGCATTTT. Protein sequence: CASTPGNRGANQPQHF. Full variable domain (outside the CDR3, taken from reference TRBV7-2 and TRBJ1-5): GAGVSQSPSNKVTEKGKDVELRCDPISGHTALYWYRQSLGQGLEFLIYFQGNSAPDKSGLPSDRFSAERTGGSVSTLTIQRTQQEDSAVYLCASTPGNRGANQPQHFGDGTRLSIL.

The rearrangement uses TRBV7-2 and TRBJ2-2, with D perhaps matching TRBD2 (5 bases). The V and J ends lost 1 base and 1 base respectively, with 7 bases between them. CDR3 size: 15 residues. CDR1 is SGHTA, CDR2 FQGNSA, per germline. CDR3 bases: TGTGCCAGCAGCTTAGTTGCGGGGAACACCGGGGAGCTGTTTTTT. It yields the protein CASSLVAGNTGELFF.

The chain is built from TRBV25-1 and TRBJ1-3, with D tentatively TRBD1 (6 bases). Germline-derived CDR1 and CDR2 are MGHDK and SYGVNS. V gave up 4 bases and J gave up 4 bases, with 14 bases separating them. The CDR3 loop spans 15 amino acids. CDR3 amino acids: CASSGGGASGNTIYF. The CDR3 nucleotides are TGTGCCAGCAGTGGGGGGGGCGCGTCGGGAAACACCATATATTTT.

The J gene is TRBJ1-4, the V gene TRBV7-2; D is unresolved. The CDR3 spans 14 residues. V lost 3 bases to trimming and J lost 5 bases, with 10 bases between them. Germline V gene sequence: CDR1 SGHTA, CDR2 FQGNSA. CDR3 loop: CASSFTTLNEKLFF. In DNA, the CDR3 is TGTGCCAGCAGCTTCACTACATTGAATGAAAAACTGTTTTTT.

The gene calls are TRBV7-6 and TRBJ2-3; D is possibly TRBD2 (6 bases). From germline, CDR1 is SGHVS and CDR2 FNYEAQ. Trimming left V 5 bases short and J 6 bases short, with 18 bases between. The CDR3 loop spans 15 amino acids. The CDR3 spells CASSTLGWAGDTQYF. In nucleotides, the CDR3 is TGTGCCAGCAGCACCCTTGGGTGGGCGGGGGATACGCAGTATTTT.

This rearrangement joins TRBV5-5 to TRBJ1-2; 7 positions match TRBD1. CDR3 length: 15 amino acids. CDR1 is SGHKS and CDR2 is YYEKEE in the germline V gene (reference sequence). Unmatched junction bases numbered 7, after V lost 0 bases and J lost 5 bases. Here the CDR3 reads CASSLVGTAQYGYTF. The CDR3 region has the DNA TGTGCCAGCAGCTTGGTAGGGACAGCCCAATATGGCTACACCTTC.

The chain has TRBV7-2 and TRBJ1-2, with D perhaps matching TRBD1 (6 bases). V was clipped by 5 bases and J by 6 bases, with 16 bases between them. Germline V gene data show CDR1 as SGHTA and CDR2 as FQGNSA. This CDR3 is 14 amino acids long. The CDR3 nucleotides read TGTGCCAGCAGCCCCTATGGACGGACAGATGGCTACACCTTC. Its translation: CASSPYGRTDGYTF.

The gene calls are TRBV13 and TRBJ2-3; D remains unclear. The CDR3 loop spans 15 amino acids. Trimming stripped 0 bases from V and 0 bases from J, with 7 bases between. Germline V CDR1 and CDR2: PRHDT, FYEKMQ (reference sequence). The DNA of the CDR3 is TGTGCCAGCAGCTTAGGACTAAGAAGCACAGATACGCAGTATTTT. Protein product: CASSLGLRSTDTQYF.

This clone was counted a single time. The chain recombines TRBV4-1 with TRBJ1-4, with a weak D call TRBD1 (5 bases). The CDR3 totals 15 residues. Trimming pared 0 bases from V and 5 bases from J, leaving 10 bases between. Germline V gene data show CDR1 as MGHRA and CDR2 as YSYEKL. Here the CDR3 reads CASSQDLAGNEKLFF. The CDR3 DNA reads as TGCGCCAGCAGCCAAGACCTGGCAGGGAATGAAAAACTGTTTTTT.

The V gene is TRBV19, the J gene TRBJ2-7, with TRBD1 identical over 7 bases. Germline loops: CDR1 LNHDA, CDR2 SQIVND (reference sequence). The CDR3 is 14 residues long. Trimming cost V 5 bases and J 2 bases; bases outside gene matches: 6. The CDR3 loop reads CASSLHGTAYEQYF. CDR3 bases: TGTGCCAGTAGTCTTCACGGGACAGCCTACGAGCAGTACTTC.

V and J are TRBV27 and TRBJ1-1, with 9 bases that match TRBD1. Germline loops: CDR1 MNHEY, CDR2 SMNVEV (reference sequence). J lost 1 base, V lost 5 bases, and 11 bases had no gene match. The CDR3 has 17 amino acids. CDR3 sequence (DNA): TGTGCCAGCAGTGCCTACGAGGACAGGGGAGGGAACACTGAAGCTTTCTTT. Its protein product is CASSAYEDRGGNTEAFF.

This clone was picked up one time. The V and J genes are TRBV5-4 and TRBJ1-1, with 7 bases fitting TRBD1. Germline CDR1 reads SGHNT; CDR2 reads YYREEE (reference sequence). V shed 4 bases and J 4 bases; nucleotides not matched to a gene: 10. CDR3 length: 15 residues. CDR3 sequence (DNA): TGTGCCAGCAGCCAAGCCGGGACAGTGAGCACTGAAGCTTTCTTT. This encodes CASSQAGTVSTEAFF.

This chain uses TRBV29-1 with TRBJ1-2; TRBD1 is a possible D gene (6 bases). V was clipped by 6 bases and J by 14 bases, with 19 bases between them. CDR1 and CDR2 from the germline V gene are SQVTM and ANQGSEA. The CDR3 is made up of 11 amino acids. CDR3 amino acids: CSVGTPPSWTF. CDR3 coding DNA: TGCAGCGTAGGGACACCTCCTAGCTGGACCTTC.

This rearrangement joins TRBV7-2 to TRBJ2-7; TRBD2 is a possible D gene (6 bases). V was shortened by 0 bases and J by 0 bases, with 9 bases between the two germline ends. The CDR3 is made up of 15 amino acids. The germline CDR1 and CDR2 sequences are SGHTA and FQGNSA. The CDR3 sequence: CASSLASGFSYEQYF. CDR3 bases: TGTGCCAGCAGCTTAGCTAGCGGCTTCTCCTACGAGCAGTACTTC. Supplemented by reference TRBV7-2 and TRBJ2-7, the full variable domain reads GAGVSQSPSNKVTEKGKDVELRCDPISGHTALYWYRQSLGQGLEFLIYFQGNSAPDKSGLPSDRFSAERTGGSVSTLTIQRTQQEDSAVYLCASSLASGFSYEQYFGPGTRLTVT.